This TCR beta chain came from a study of T cells after yellow fever vaccination. As concerns this clonotype: Its matching antigen is unknown.

This CDR3 spans 12 amino acids. Trimming left V 3 bases short and J 2 bases short, with 5 bases between. From germline, CDR1 is DFQATT and CDR2 SNEGSKA (reference sequence). Points from the study as a whole: Of the clonotypes, a small share occurred in both CD4 and CD8 compartments.

TCRdb redid the calling of the 5' RACE reads with MiXCR, one entry per CDR3 protein. The data show 100,000 to 150,000 distinct CDR3 sequences, with 6.5% to 8% seen just once and around 2.6% held by the top ten. This sequence originates from a young man who received the YFV17D yellow fever vaccine. The source material was CD4+ T cells sorted from PBMCs, sampled approximately 11 days after the first yellow fever vaccination. The chain employs TRBV20-1 and TRBJ2-1; D uncertain. CDR3 in DNA: TGCAGTGCTAGTACCGCCTACAATGAGCAGTTCTTC. It yields the protein CSASTAYNEQFF.